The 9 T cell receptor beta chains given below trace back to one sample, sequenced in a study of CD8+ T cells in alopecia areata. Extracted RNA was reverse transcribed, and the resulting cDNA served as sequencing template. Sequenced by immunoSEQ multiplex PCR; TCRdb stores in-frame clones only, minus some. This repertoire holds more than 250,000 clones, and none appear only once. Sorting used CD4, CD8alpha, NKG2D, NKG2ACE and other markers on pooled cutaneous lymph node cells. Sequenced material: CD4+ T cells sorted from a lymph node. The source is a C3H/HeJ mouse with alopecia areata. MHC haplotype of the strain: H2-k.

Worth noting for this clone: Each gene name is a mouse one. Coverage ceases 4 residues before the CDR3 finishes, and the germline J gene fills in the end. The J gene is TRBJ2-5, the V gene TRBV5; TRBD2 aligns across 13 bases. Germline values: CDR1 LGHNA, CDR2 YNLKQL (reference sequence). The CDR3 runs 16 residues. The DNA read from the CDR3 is TGTGCCAGCAGCCTCCGGGACTGGGGGGGGAAAGAC. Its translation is CASSLRDWGGKD. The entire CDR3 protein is CASSLRDWGGKDTQYF.

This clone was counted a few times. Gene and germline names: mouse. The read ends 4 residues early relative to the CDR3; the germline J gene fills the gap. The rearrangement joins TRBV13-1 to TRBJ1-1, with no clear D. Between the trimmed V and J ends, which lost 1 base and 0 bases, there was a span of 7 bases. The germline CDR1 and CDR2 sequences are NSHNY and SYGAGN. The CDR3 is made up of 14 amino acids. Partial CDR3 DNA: TGTGCCAGCAGTGATCCGACATCAAACACA. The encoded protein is CASSDPTSNT. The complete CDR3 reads CASSDPTSNTEVFF.

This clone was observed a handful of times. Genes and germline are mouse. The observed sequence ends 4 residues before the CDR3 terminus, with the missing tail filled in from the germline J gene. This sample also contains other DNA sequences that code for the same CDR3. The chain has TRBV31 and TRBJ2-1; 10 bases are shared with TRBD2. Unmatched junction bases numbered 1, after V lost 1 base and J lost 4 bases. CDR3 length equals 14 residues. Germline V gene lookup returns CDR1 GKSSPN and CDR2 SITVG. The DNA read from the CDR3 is TGTGCCTGGAGTCCTGGGGGGGCGTATGCT. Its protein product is CAWSPGGAYA. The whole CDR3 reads CAWSPGGAYAEQFF.

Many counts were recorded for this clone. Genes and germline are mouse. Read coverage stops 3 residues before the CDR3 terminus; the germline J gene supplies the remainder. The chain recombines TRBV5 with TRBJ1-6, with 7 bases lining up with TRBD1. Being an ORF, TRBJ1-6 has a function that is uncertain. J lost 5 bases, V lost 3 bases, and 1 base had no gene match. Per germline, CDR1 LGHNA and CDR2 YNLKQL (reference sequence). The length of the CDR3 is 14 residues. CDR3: CASSHGTDNSPLYF. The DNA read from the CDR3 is TGTGCCAGCAGCCACGGGACAGATAATTCGCCC.

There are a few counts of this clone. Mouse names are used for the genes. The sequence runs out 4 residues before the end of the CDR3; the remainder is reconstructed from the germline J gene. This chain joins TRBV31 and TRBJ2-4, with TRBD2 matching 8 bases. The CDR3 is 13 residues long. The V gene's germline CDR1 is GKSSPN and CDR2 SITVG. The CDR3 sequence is CAWSRGLENTLYF. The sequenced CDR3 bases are TGTGCCTGGAGCCGGGGACTGGAAAAC.

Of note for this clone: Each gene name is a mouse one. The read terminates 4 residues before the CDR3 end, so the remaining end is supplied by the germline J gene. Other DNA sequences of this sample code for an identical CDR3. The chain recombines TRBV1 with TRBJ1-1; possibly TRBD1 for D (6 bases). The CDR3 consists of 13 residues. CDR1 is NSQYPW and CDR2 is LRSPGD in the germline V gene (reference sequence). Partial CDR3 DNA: TGCACCTGCAGTGCAGATCAGGGGACA. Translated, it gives CTCSADQGT. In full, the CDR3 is CTCSADQGTEVFF.

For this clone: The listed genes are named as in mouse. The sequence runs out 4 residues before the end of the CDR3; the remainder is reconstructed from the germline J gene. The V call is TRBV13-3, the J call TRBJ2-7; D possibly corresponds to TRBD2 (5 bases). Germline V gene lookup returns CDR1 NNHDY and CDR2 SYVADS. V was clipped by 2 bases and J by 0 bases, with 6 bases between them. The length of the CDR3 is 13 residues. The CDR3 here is CASSDWASYEQYF. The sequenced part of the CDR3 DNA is TGTGCCAGCAGTGACTGGGCCTCCTAT.

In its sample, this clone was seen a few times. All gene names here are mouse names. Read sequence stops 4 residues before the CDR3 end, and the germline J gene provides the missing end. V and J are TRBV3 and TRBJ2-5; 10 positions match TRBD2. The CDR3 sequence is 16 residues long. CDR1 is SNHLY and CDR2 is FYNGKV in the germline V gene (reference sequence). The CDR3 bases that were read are TGTGCCAGCAGCTTAGGTCTGGGGGGGCGAGAAGAC. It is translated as CASSLGLGGRED. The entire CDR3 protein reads CASSLGLGGREDTQYF.

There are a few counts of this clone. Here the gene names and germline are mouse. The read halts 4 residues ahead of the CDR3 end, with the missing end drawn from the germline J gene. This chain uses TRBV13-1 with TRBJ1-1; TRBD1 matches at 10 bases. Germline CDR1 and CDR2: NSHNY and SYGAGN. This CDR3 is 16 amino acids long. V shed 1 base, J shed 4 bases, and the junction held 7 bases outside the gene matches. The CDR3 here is CASSDWDRGGSTEVFF. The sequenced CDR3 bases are TGTGCCAGCAGTGATTGGGACAGGGGCGGAAGCACA.